A selection of T cell receptor beta chains follows, all from one sample in a study of blood T cell repertoires in COVID-19. The method was immunoSEQ multiplex PCR; TCRdb's version includes in-frame clones alone and lacks a portion of them. Of roughly 24,000 clones detected, 92% appear once; the ten largest clones hold around 2%. The specimen was peripheral blood. These receptors originate from a human donor in a cohort sampled during active COVID-19. The CDR3 runs from the conserved cysteine through the conserved F or W. D genes are given only for firm matches. Size is stated for part of the rows, as once, few or many counts, or as a class when the clone is expanded.

D gene	V gene	J gene	clone size	CDR3 DNA	CDR3 protein
-	TRBV6-5	TRBJ2-7	-	TGTGCCAGCAGACCGGGACAAAACTCCTACGAGCAGTACTTC	CASRPGQNSYEQYF
TRBD2	TRBV6-2/TRBV6-3	TRBJ2-5	-	TGTGCCAGCAGTTACACGCAGGCGGGGGGGACCCAGTACTTC	CASSYTQAGGTQYF
TRBD1	TRBV10-3	TRBJ2-7	-	TGTGCCACCAGGGGAGACCGGGACAGATACTCCTACGAGCAGTACTTC	CATRGDRDRYSYEQYF
TRBD2	TRBV29-1	TRBJ2-3	-	TGCAGCGTTCAGGCGGGGGGGACAGATACGCAGTATTTT	CSVQAGGTDTQYF
-	TRBV3-1/TRBV3-2	TRBJ1-2	-	TGTGCCAGCAGGCCTCAGGGTAACTATGGCTACACCTTC	CASRPQGNYGYTF
TRBD2	TRBV24-1	TRBJ2-7	-	TGTGCCACCAGTGATTCGGGAGGCGGCTACGAGCAGTACTTC	CATSDSGGGYEQYF
-	TRBV4-1	TRBJ1-2	-	TGCGCCAGCAGCCAAGATGGGGGCCCAAACTATGGCTACACCTTC	CASSQDGGPNYGYTF
TRBD1	TRBV27	TRBJ2-3	-	TGTGCCAGCAGTTTATCGCGAACCAGGGGGCCCACAGATACGCAGTATTTT	CASSLSRTRGPTDTQYF
TRBD1	TRBV28	TRBJ1-5	once	TGTGCCAGCAGGTCGACAGGGGTTAGCAATCAGCCCCAGCATTTT	CASRSTGVSNQPQHF
-	TRBV5-1	TRBJ2-7	-	TGCGCCAGCAGCTCGGACGGACAGTTTACCTACGAGCAGTACTTC	CASSSDGQFTYEQYF
-	TRBV5-1	TRBJ2-5	once	TGCGCCAGCAGCTTGCCGGGTATCCAAGAGACCCAGTACTTC	CASSLPGIQETQYF
-	TRBV6-6	TRBJ2-3	-	TGTGCCAGCAGCGTAGTTGACAGGAGCACAGATACGCAGTATTTT	CASSVVDRSTDTQYF
TRBD1	TRBV7-8	TRBJ2-7	-	TGTGCCAGCAGCTTCCCAGGGGGCGGAGAGCAGTACTTC	CASSFPGGGEQYF
TRBD2	TRBV3-1/TRBV3-2	TRBJ2-3	-	TGTGCCAGCAGCCAGGGACTAGCGGGAGGGAGGGCAGATACGCAGTATTTT	CASSQGLAGGRADTQYF
-	TRBV7-2	TRBJ2-1	-	TGTGCCAGCAGCCCGGAGGGGGGGATCACCTACAATGAGCAGTTCTTC	CASSPEGGITYNEQFF
TRBD1	TRBV3-1/TRBV3-2	TRBJ1-5	-	TGTGCCAGCAGCCAAGGGTCAGGGACAGGCAATCAGCCCCAGCATTTT	CASSQGSGTGNQPQHF
-	TRBV7-8	TRBJ2-3	-	TGTGCCAGCAGCTTACCGGGTAGCGCGGATACGCAGTATTTT	CASSLPGSADTQYF
-	TRBV18	TRBJ2-3	-	TGTGCCAGCTCACCTGCGGGGGCTTTAAGCACAGATACGCAGTATTTT	CASSPAGALSTDTQYF
-	TRBV6-5	TRBJ2-7	-	TGTGCCAGCAGTTACTTGACGGGGAGGGAGCAGTACTTC	CASSYLTGREQYF
-	TRBV11-2	TRBJ2-1	-	TGTGCCAGCAGCTTATCGTTATATTACAATGAGCAGTTCTTC	CASSLSLYYNEQFF
-	TRBV3-1/TRBV3-2	TRBJ1-3	-	TGTGCCAGCAGCCCGTCGACAGCTGGAAACACCATATATTTT	CASSPSTAGNTIYF
TRBD1	TRBV5-1	TRBJ2-7	-	TGCGCCAGCAGCTTGGGAGGACAGGGGCTCAACGAGCAGTACTTC	CASSLGGQGLNEQYF
TRBD1	TRBV5-1	TRBJ2-1	once	TGCGCCAGCAGCTTGGGTGGGGGTCGCCCGGGACAGGGCTCCTACAATGAGCAGTTCTTC	CASSLGGGRPGQGSYNEQFF
-	TRBV27	TRBJ2-2	-	TGTGCCAGCGGTATAGAGCCCGGGACCGGGGAGCTGTTTTTT	CASGIEPGTGELFF
-	TRBV6-5	TRBJ1-1	once	TGTGCCAGCAGGGAGGGGTTAGACACTGAAGCTTTCTTT	CASREGLDTEAFF
-	TRBV10-3	TRBJ2-2	-	TGTGCCATCAAGGGGCGGGGCCCGAACACCGGGGAGCTGTTTTTT	CAIKGRGPNTGELFF
-	TRBV9	TRBJ1-5	-	TGTGCCAGCAGCCTTGAGGGCTCGGCGGGCAATCAGCCCCAGCATTTT	CASSLEGSAGNQPQHF
-	TRBV19	TRBJ1-5	-	TGTGCCAGTAGTATAGGGCAGAATAGCAATCAGCCCCAGCATTTT	CASSIGQNSNQPQHF
-	TRBV7-8	TRBJ2-7	-	TGTGCCAGCAGCCTGGGGAGCTACGAGCAGTACTTC	CASSLGSYEQYF
TRBD1	TRBV19	TRBJ1-5	-	TGTGCCAGTAGTATCCAAGACAGGGAAAATCAGCCCCAGCATTTT	CASSIQDRENQPQHF
TRBD2	TRBV19	TRBJ2-1	-	TGTGCCACCCGTGAGCTAGCGGGGGGAAAGTACAATGAGCAGTTCTTC	CATRELAGGKYNEQFF
TRBD2	TRBV7-9	TRBJ2-3	-	TGTGCCAGCAGCTTTGTCCCGGGACTAGTTCCAGGTACGCAGTATTTT	CASSFVPGLVPGTQYF
TRBD1	TRBV19	TRBJ1-3	-	TGTGCCACCCAGACAGGGGGCTCTGGAAACACCATATATTTT	CATQTGGSGNTIYF
TRBD1	TRBV6-2/TRBV6-3	TRBJ2-5	-	TGTGCCAGCAGCACCAACAGAATCGACAGGGGTTATCAAGAGACCCAGTACTTC	CASSTNRIDRGYQETQYF
-	TRBV6-5	TRBJ1-2	-	TGTGCCAGCAGAGTCGACACCAACTATGGCTACACCTTC	CASRVDTNYGYTF
-	TRBV7-2	TRBJ2-5	-	TGTGCCAGCAGCTTAGACAGGCCCCAAGATGAGACCCAGTACTTC	CASSLDRPQDETQYF
TRBD2	TRBV5-1	TRBJ2-3	-	TGCGCCAGCAGCCCGGGACTAGCGGGGGGGCCTAGCACAGATACGCAGTATTTT	CASSPGLAGGPSTDTQYF
-	TRBV11-3	TRBJ2-7	-	TGTGCCAGCAGCTTAGATCAGTACGAGCAGTACTTC	CASSLDQYEQYF
TRBD1	TRBV30	TRBJ2-7	-	TGTGCCTGGAGCGGAGCCGGGACAGGGGGCTACGAGCAGTACTTC	CAWSGAGTGGYEQYF
-	TRBV12-3/TRBV12-4	TRBJ1-2	-	TGTGCCAGCAGTCTGTCGACAGACTATGGCTACACCTTC	CASSLSTDYGYTF
-	TRBV24-1	TRBJ2-5	-	TGTGCCACCAGTGATTCGGGGGTTTCCCAAGAGACCCAGTACTTC	CATSDSGVSQETQYF
-	TRBV5-1	TRBJ2-5	-	TGCGCCAGCAGCTTGGCCCCCGGCGGAGAGACCCAGTACTTC	CASSLAPGGETQYF
-	TRBV5-1	TRBJ2-3	once	TGCGCCAGCAGCTTAGAAGGGGGGGGCCGAAGCACAGATACGCAGTATTTT	CASSLEGGGRSTDTQYF
TRBD1	TRBV5-1	TRBJ2-7	once	TGCGCCAGCAGCTTGGGACAGGGTTTCTGGGAGCAGTACTTC	CASSLGQGFWEQYF
-	TRBV9	TRBJ2-2	-	TGTGCCAGCAGCGCCTCAGGGGCCCCGAACACCGGGGAGCTGTTTTTT	CASSASGAPNTGELFF
TRBD1	TRBV23-1	TRBJ2-2	-	TGCGCCAGCAGTCAAGGGACAGGGGGCGCAGGCGGGGAGCTGTTTTTT	CASSQGTGGAGGELFF
TRBD2	TRBV5-1	TRBJ2-3	-	TGCGCCAGCTTAGCGGGTCCGAGCACAGATACGCAGTATTTT	CASLAGPSTDTQYF
-	TRBV3-1/TRBV3-2	TRBJ1-4	-	TGTGCCAGCGGTCACGGGGATCGTGAAAAACTGTTTTTT	CASGHGDREKLFF
-	TRBV20-1	TRBJ1-6	few	TGCAGTGCTCTCGGGGCACCCCTCCACTTT	CSALGAPLHF
-	TRBV7-2	TRBJ2-1	-	TGTGCCAGCAGCTTTCTGGGGAGCTCCTACAATGAGCAGTTCTTC	CASSFLGSSYNEQFF
TRBD2	TRBV6-4	TRBJ2-3	-	TGTGCCAGCAGCCGGGGGTCTAGCGGGGCCTCCCTGATCACAGATACGCAGTATTTT	CASSRGSSGASLITDTQYF
-	TRBV7-2	TRBJ2-7	-	TGTGCCAGCAGCCCCCCCGCGGTTCCCTACGAGCAGTACTTC	CASSPPAVPYEQYF
TRBD1	TRBV7-9	TRBJ1-2	-	TGTGCCAGCAGCTCTGCCAGGGGGCCGGAGGATGGCTACACCTTC	CASSSARGPEDGYTF
-	TRBV6-1	TRBJ1-1	-	TGTGCCAGCAGTGCCCCGACAGGCCAGATAAGGAACACTGAAGCTTTCTTT	CASSAPTGQIRNTEAFF
-	TRBV6-6	TRBJ2-4	-	TGTGCCAGCAGTTACTCTCCTATTCAGTACTTC	CASSYSPIQYF